This is a list of T cell receptor beta chains from one sample in a study of blood T cell repertoires in COVID-19. The repertoire was sequenced with immunoSEQ multiplex PCR; TCRdb's copy has only in-frame clones and lacks some. In the table there are roughly 200,000 clones, 85% to 90% of which are singletons. The sequencing input was peripheral blood. Every receptor here comes from a man older than 75 with acute or convalescent COVID-19. Each CDR3 is given with its conserved first and last residue. A D gene is named only where the DNA matches it firmly. The listing skips clone size in some rows; elsewhere it reads once, few, many or a size class.

d_call | j_call | clone_size | v_call | cdr3_nt | cdr3_aa
NA | TRBJ2-3 | NA | TRBV27 | TGTGCCAGCACGTTTAAGCGAGCTAGCACAGATACGCAGTATTTT | CASTFKRASTDTQYF
NA | TRBJ1-1 | NA | TRBV20-1 | TGCAGTGCTAGTGGCCTGGACAGTGAAGCTTTCTTT | CSASGLDSEAFF
NA | TRBJ1-2 | NA | TRBV18 | TGTGCCAGCTCACCCAAAGGGGATGGTGGCTACACCTTC | CASSPKGDGGYTF
TRBD1 | TRBJ2-1 | once | TRBV4-3 | TGCGCCAGCAGCCTTGGACAGGGTCGGAATGAGCAGTTCTTC | CASSLGQGRNEQFF
TRBD1 | TRBJ1-1 | NA | TRBV19 | TGTGCCAGTAGCATCACAGGGGGAGCTGAAGCTTTCTTT | CASSITGGAEAFF
NA | TRBJ1-1 | NA | TRBV2 | TGTGCCAGCAGTGAGTTAGGGGGTGGTAGCGCTGAAGCTTTCTTT | CASSELGGGSAEAFF
TRBD1 | TRBJ2-3 | NA | TRBV9 | TGTGCCAGCGGGACAGGGGCCACAGATACGCAGTATTTT | CASGTGATDTQYF
NA | TRBJ2-3 | NA | TRBV28 | TGTGCCAGCAGTCCGCCGAACTCAGATACGCAGTATTTT | CASSPPNSDTQYF
NA | TRBJ1-1 | once | TRBV11-2 | TGTGCCAGCAGCTTAGCTCAGTCCACTGAAGCTTTCTTT | CASSLAQSTEAFF
NA | TRBJ2-2 | NA | TRBV19 | TGTGCCAGTCGCCAGGGGAGGGAACACACCGGGGAGCTGTTTTTT | CASRQGREHTGELFF
NA | TRBJ2-3 | NA | TRBV4-1 | TGCGCCAGCAGCCAAGAATACGGTCTGGTTAGCACAGATACGCAGTATTTT | CASSQEYGLVSTDTQYF
NA | TRBJ2-5 | NA | TRBV7-6 | TGTGCCAGCAGCTCGGACAGCTCACGAGGGGAGACCCAGTACTTC | CASSSDSSRGETQYF
NA | TRBJ1-1 | once | TRBV7-6 | TGTGCCAGCAGCTTGGGAGGAGGGCTGGGCACTGAAGCTTTCTTT | CASSLGGGLGTEAFF
TRBD2 | TRBJ2-7 | NA | TRBV7-9 | TGTGCCAGCAGCACCTCCGGGACTAGCGGAACCTACGAGCAGTACTTC | CASSTSGTSGTYEQYF
TRBD1 | TRBJ1-2 | NA | TRBV5-1 | TGCGCCAGCAGCTCAACAGGGGATGACTATGGCTACACCTTC | CASSSTGDDYGYTF
NA | TRBJ2-2 | NA | TRBV25-1 | TGTGCCAGCAGTGACCCCGGGAAGGGGGACACCGGGGAGCTGTTTTTT | CASSDPGKGDTGELFF
NA | TRBJ1-4 | NA | TRBV6-5 | TGTGCCAGCAGTTACATAGGGGCGGCTAATGAAAAACTGTTTTTT | CASSYIGAANEKLFF
TRBD1 | TRBJ2-5 | NA | TRBV6-5 | TGTGCCAGCAGGGCCCTTGAAGGACAGGGGGAGACCCAGTACTTC | CASRALEGQGETQYF
TRBD1 | TRBJ2-3 | NA | TRBV24-1 | TGTGCCTCGTCCGGGACAGGGGCCACAGATACGCAGTATTTT | CASSGTGATDTQYF
TRBD2 | TRBJ2-2 | NA | TRBV10-2 | TGCGCCAGCAGTTCGAGGACTAGCGGGAAATCGATTGGTGGTAGCGGGGAGCTGTTTTTT | CASSSRTSGKSIGGSGELFF
NA | TRBJ1-1 | few | TRBV6-5 | TGTGCCAGCAGGTCCGAGGCGAACACTGAAGCTTTCTTT | CASRSEANTEAFF
NA | TRBJ1-3 | NA | TRBV4-2 | TGTGCCAGCAGCCAAGTACTTCAGGACACCATATATTTT | CASSQVLQDTIYF
TRBD2 | TRBJ2-1 | NA | TRBV7-2 | TGTGCCAGCAGCCCCGGAGTAGGGGTCGCGGGAGGGGCCTACAATGAGCAGTTCTTC | CASSPGVGVAGGAYNEQFF
NA | TRBJ1-5 | NA | TRBV7-9 | TGTGCCAGCAGCTCGGGACTTGGAAGGTACGATCAGCCCCAGCATTTT | CASSSGLGRYDQPQHF
NA | TRBJ1-2 | NA | TRBV30 | TGTGCCTGGAGTGTACTGTCCCGGACATATGGCTACACCTTC | CAWSVLSRTYGYTF
TRBD2 | TRBJ2-2 | NA | TRBV28 | TGTGCCAGCAGTTTTCCGGGACTAGCGGCGAACACCGGGGAGCTGTTTTTT | CASSFPGLAANTGELFF
TRBD1 | TRBJ1-5 | once | TRBV15 | TGTGCCACCAGCAGAAACAGGGGCGGCATGTGGCCCCAGCATTTT | CATSRNRGGMWPQHF